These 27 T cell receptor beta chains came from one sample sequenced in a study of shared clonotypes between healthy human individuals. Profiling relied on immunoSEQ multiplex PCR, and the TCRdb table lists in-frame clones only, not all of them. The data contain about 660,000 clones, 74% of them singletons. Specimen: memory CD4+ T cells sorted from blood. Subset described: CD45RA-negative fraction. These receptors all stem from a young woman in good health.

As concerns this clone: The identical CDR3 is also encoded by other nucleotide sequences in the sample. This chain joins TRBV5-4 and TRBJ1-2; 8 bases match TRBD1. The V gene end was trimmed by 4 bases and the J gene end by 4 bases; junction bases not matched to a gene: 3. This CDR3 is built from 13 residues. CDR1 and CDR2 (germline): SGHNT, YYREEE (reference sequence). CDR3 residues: CASSLDRVYGYTF. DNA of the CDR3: TGTGCCAGCAGCCTGGACAGGGTCTATGGCTACACCTTC.

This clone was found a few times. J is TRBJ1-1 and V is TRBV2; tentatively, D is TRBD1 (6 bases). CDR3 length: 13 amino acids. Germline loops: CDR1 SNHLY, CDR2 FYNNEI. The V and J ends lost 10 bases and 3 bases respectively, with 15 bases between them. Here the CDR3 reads CATQQGLYTEAFF. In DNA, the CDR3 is TGTGCCACCCAGCAGGGGTTGTACACTGAAGCTTTCTTT.

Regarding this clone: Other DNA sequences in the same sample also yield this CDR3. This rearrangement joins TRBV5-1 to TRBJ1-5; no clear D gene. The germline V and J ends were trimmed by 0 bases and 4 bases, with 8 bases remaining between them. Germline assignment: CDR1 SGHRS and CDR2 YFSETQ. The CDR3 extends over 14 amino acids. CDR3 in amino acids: CASSLGGGNQPQHF. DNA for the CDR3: TGCGCCAGCAGCTTGGGGGGTGGGAATCAGCCCCAGCATTTT.

The CDR3: CASALAGRQETQYF. The CDR3 coding sequence is TGTGCCTCAGCACTAGCGGGACGACAAGAGACCCAGTACTTC. The chain couples TRBV28 to TRBJ2-5; 10 nucleotides align to TRBD2. Germline lookup yields CDR1 MDHEN and CDR2 SYDVKM. Unmatched junction bases numbered 8, after V lost 11 bases and J lost 2 bases. The CDR3 runs 14 residues.

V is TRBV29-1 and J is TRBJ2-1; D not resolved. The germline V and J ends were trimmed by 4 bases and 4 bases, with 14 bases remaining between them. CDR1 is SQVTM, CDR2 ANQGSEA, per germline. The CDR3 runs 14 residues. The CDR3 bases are TGCAGCGTTGGAGTGCAGAAAAGTTACAATGAGCAGTTCTTC. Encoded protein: CSVGVQKSYNEQFF.

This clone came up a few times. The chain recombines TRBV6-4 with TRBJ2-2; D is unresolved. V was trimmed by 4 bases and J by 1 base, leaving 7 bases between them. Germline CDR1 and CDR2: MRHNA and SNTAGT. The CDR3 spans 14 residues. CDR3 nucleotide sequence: TGTGCCAGCAGTGTGGACGGGAACACCGGGGAGCTGTTTTTT. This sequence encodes CASSVDGNTGELFF.

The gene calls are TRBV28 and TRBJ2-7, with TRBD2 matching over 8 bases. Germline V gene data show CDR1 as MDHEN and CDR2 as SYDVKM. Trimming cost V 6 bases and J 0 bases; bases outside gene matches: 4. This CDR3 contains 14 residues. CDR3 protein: CASRSGTSSYEQYF. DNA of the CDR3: TGTGCCAGCAGGTCAGGGACTAGCTCCTACGAGCAGTACTTC.

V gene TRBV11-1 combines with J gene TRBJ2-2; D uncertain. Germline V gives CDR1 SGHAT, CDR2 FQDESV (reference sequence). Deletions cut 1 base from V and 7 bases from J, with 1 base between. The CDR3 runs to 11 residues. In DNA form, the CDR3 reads TGTGCCAGCAGCTTAGACGGGGAGCTGTTTTTT. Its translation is CASSLDGELFF. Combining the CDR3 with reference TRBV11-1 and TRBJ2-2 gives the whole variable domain EAEVAQSPRYKITEKSQAVAFWCDPISGHATLYWYRQILGQGPELLVQFQDESVVDDSQLPKDRFSAERLKGVDSTLKIQPAELGDSAMYLCASSLDGELFFGEGSRLTVL.

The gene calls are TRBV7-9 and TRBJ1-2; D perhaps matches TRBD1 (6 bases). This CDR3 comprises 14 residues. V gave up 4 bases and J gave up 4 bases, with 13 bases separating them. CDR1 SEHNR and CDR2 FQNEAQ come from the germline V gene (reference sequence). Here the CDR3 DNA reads TGTGCCAGCAGCTCTGATACAGGGATCTATGGCTACACCTTC. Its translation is CASSSDTGIYGYTF.

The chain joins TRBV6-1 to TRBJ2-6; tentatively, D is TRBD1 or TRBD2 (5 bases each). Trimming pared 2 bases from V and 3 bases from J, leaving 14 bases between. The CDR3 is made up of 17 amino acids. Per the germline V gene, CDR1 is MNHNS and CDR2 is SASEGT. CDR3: CASSEIWGSGGANVLTF. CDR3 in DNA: TGTGCCAGCAGTGAAATTTGGGGCAGCGGTGGGGCCAACGTCCTGACTTTC.

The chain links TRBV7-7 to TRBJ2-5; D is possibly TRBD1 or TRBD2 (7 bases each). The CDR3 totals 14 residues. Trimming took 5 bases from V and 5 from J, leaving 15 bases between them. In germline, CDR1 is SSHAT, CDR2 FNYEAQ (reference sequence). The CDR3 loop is CASSPRGRGETQYF. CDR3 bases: TGTGCCAGCAGCCCAAGGGGGCGGGGGGAGACCCAGTACTTC.

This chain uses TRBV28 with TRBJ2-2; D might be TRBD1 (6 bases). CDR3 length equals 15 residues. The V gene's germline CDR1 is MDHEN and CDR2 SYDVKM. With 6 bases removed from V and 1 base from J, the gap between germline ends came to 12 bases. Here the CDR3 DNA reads TGTGCCAGCAGAACCGGGACAATGAACACCGGGGAGCTGTTTTTT. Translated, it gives CASRTGTMNTGELFF.

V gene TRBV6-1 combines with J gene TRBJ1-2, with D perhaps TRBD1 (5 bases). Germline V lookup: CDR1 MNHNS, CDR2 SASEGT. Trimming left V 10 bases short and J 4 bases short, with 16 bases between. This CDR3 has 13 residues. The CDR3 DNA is TGTGCCACAGGAGGGGAACAGACCTATGGCTACACCTTC. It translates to CATGGEQTYGYTF.

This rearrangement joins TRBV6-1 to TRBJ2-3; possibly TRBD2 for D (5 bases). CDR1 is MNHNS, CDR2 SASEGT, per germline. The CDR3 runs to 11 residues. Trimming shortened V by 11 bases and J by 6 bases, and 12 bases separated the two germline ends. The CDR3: CAGRGRDTQYF. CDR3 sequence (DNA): TGTGCCGGAAGAGGGCGCGATACGCAGTATTTT.

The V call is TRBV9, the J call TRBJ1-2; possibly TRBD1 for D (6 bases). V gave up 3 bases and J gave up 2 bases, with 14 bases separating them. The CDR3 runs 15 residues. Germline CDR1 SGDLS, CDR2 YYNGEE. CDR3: CASSAAPGQNYGYTF. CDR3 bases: TGTGCCAGCAGCGCAGCCCCAGGACAGAACTATGGCTACACCTTC.

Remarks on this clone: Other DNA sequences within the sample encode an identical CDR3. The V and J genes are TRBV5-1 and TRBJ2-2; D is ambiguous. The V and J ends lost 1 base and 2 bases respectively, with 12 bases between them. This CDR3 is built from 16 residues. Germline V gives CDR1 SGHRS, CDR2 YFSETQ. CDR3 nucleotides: TGCGCCAGCAGCTTGTCCGGTGGAGCCAACACCGGGGAGCTGTTTTTT. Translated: CASSLSGGANTGELFF.

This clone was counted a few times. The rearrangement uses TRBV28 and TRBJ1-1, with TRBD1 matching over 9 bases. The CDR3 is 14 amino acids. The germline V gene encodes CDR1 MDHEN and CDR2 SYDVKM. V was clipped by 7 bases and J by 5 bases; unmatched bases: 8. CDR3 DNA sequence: TGTGCCAGCAATATAAACAGGGGGCGGACTGAAGCTTTCTTT. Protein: CASNINRGRTEAFF.

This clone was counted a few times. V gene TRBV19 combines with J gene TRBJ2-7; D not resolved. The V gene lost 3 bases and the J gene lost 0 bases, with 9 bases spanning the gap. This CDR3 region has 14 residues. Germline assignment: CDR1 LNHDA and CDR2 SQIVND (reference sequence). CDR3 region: CASSMNGVSYEQYF. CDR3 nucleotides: TGTGCCAGTAGTATGAACGGAGTCTCCTACGAGCAGTACTTC.

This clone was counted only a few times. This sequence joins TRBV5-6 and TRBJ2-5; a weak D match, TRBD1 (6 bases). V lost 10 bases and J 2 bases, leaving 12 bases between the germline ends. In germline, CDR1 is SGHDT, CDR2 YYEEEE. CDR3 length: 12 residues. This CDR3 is CACRDKQETQYF. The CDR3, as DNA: TGTGCCTGCCGGGACAAACAAGAGACCCAGTACTTC.

The CDR3 reads CASSLVRQGEYEQYF. The CDR3 DNA reads TGCGCCAGCAGCTTGGTGCGACAGGGCGAGTACGAGCAGTACTTC. The rearrangement links TRBV5-1 to TRBJ2-7, with 7 bases that match TRBD1. Germline lookup yields CDR1 SGHRS and CDR2 YFSETQ. V lost 0 bases, J lost 4 bases, and 7 bases stayed unmatched. The CDR3 is made up of 15 amino acids.

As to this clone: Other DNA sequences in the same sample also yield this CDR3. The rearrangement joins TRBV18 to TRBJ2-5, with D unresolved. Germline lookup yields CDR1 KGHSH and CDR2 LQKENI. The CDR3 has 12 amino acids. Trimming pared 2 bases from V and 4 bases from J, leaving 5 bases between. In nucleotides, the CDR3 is TGTGCCAGCTCACCAGAGTCAGAGACCCAGTACTTC. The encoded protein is CASSPESETQYF.

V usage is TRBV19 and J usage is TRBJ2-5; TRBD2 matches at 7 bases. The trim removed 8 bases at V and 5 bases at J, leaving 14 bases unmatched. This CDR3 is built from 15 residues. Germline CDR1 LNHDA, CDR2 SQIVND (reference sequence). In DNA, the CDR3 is TGTGCCAGTGGTCCCGGGGCGGGAGTCGTGGAGACCCAGTACTTC. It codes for CASGPGAGVVETQYF.

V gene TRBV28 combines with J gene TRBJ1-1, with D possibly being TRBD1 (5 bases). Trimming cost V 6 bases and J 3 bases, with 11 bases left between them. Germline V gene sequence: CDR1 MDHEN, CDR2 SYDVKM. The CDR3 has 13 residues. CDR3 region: CASRLQGDTEAFF. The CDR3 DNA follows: TGTGCCAGCAGGCTTCAGGGAGACACTGAAGCTTTCTTT.

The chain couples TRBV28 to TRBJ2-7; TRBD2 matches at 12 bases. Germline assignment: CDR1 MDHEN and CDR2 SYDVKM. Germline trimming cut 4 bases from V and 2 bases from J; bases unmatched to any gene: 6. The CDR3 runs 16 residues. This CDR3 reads CASSSTSSGRAYEQYF. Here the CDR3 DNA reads TGTGCCAGCAGTTCCACATCTAGCGGGAGGGCCTACGAGCAGTACTTC.

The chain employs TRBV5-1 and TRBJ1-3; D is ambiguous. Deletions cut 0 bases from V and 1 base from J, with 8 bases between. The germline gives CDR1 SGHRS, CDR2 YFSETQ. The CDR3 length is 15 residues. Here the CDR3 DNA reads TGCGCCAGCAGCTTGGGGCCGGGGTCTGGAAACACCATATATTTT. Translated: CASSLGPGSGNTIYF.

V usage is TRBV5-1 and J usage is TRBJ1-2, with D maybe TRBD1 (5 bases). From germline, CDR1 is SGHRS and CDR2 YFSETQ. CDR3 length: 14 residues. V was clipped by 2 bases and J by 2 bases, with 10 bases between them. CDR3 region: CASSLGRVNYGYTF. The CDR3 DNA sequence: TGCGCCAGCAGCTTAGGCAGGGTGAACTATGGCTACACCTTC.

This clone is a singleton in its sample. CDR3 loop: CASSGTGVSTEAFF. For the CDR3, the DNA is TGTGCCAGCAGCGGAACAGGGGTTAGTACTGAAGCTTTCTTT. The chain employs TRBV11-2 and TRBJ1-1; 7 bases align to TRBD1. The CDR3 totals 14 residues. Per the germline V gene, CDR1 is SGHAT and CDR2 is FQNNGV. V lost 5 bases to trimming and J lost 5 bases; unmatched junction nucleotides: 8. Full variable domain (outside the CDR3, taken from reference TRBV11-2 and TRBJ1-1): EAGVAQSPRYKIIEKRQSVAFWCNPISGHATLYWYQQILGQGPKLLIQFQNNGVVDDSQLPKDRFSAERLKGVDSTLKIQPAKLEDSAVYLCASSGTGVSTEAFFGQGTRLTVV.